This T cell receptor (beta chain) derives from a study of T cells of healthy individuals (dated by TCRdb to the late 2010s). The receptor library was made with 5' RACE. Sequenced using an Illumina MiSeq. TCRdb reprocessing: public reads trimmed at Q25 with fastp, clones called with MiXCR, in-frame beta chains kept. Every CDR3 protein is listed once, alongside the most common genes and DNA of its rows. Here the sample has 40,000 to 65,000 distinct CDR3 sequences; about 15% occur a single time. In total, the top ten clones hold 15% to 20% of the sample. Comment on this clonotype: This clone's antigen is unknown. No qualities accompany the bases; no much larger clone lies one base away.

From the germline V gene, CDR1 is SGDLS and CDR2 is YYNGEE. Cut back by 4 bases and 13 bases, the V and J ends lie 17 bases apart. Measured from the cysteine to the phenylalanine, the CDR3 is 12 residues long. The retained sequence is limited to the CDR3, 36 bases, with the frame set at the first base. The chain links TRBV9 with TRBJ1-2; TRBD1 is perhaps the D gene, given 6 matching bases. The TCR originated in a human donor in good health. The DNA sequence is given as TGTGCCAGCAGCATCGGGACAACTCTTCCCACCTTC. Its product reads: CASSIGTTLPTF.